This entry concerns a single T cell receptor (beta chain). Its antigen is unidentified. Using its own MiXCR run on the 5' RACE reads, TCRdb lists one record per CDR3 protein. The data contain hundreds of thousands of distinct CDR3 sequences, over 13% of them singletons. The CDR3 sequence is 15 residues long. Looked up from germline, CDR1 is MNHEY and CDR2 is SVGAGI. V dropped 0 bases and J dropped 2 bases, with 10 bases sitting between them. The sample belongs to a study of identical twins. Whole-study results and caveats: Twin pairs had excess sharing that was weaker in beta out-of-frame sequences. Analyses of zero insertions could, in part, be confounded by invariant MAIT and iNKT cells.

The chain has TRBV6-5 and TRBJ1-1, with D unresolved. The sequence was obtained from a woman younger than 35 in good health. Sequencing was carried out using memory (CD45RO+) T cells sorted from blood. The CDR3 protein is CASSYSISLNTEAFF. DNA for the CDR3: TGTGCCAGCAGTTACTCGATAAGTTTAAACACTGAAGCTTTCTTT.